This entry features one T cell receptor beta chain sequence. Its antigen is not yet known. No much larger clone is present one base from it, and per-base qualities are unavailable. Within the sample, other DNA sequences also encode this same CDR3. Genomic DNA was isolated from the sorted cells so that the TCRbeta CDR3 region could be sequenced. The immunoSEQ Assay was used to sequence the TCRbeta CDR3 regions. In its TCRdb copy, this immuneACCESS table keeps in-frame sequences only and misses some clones. Where compared with another copy, unresolved V genes explain less than half of these, and the others have no known cause. This sample is represented by around 60,000 clones; around nine tenths of them were singletons. The ten biggest clones cover more than 0.55% of the sample. Patients with autoimmune disease history or receiving systemic immunosuppression were excluded from the trial. Peripheral blood for TCR sequencing was collected from all dose cohorts at baseline, on cycle 4 day 1, and on cycle 7 day 1. Samples came from an open-label, multicenter, first-in-human phase I dose-escalation trial of ivuxolimab. Adults with locally advanced or metastatic head and neck squamous cell, hepatocellular, melanoma or renal cell carcinoma were enrolled in the trial. Before TCR sequencing, CD4+ T cells and CD8+ T cells from peripheral blood were sorted into separate populations.

These data belong to a study of OX40 agonist ivuxolimab in advanced cancers. Regarding the research as a whole: Ivuxolimab was an agonistic, fully human IgG2 monoclonal antibody directed against OX40 (CD134), a costimulatory receptor. Intravenous ivuxolimab was administered to patients every 2 weeks at six dose levels: 0.01, 0.1, 0.3, 1.5, 3 and 10 mg/kg. Of the roughly 54 dose-escalation patients, hepatocellular carcinoma was present in roughly 19, melanoma in roughly 15, renal cell carcinoma in 9 and head and neck cancer in 9. A male proportion of almost 85% and a mean age of roughly 55 years, ranging from about 23 to 90, were recorded for the dose-escalation cohort. Patients were allowed to have had prior anti-PD-1, anti-PD-L1 or anti-CTLA-4 therapy, and 30% to 50% of the dose-escalation patients had previously received checkpoint inhibitors. Partial responses occurred in three dose-escalation patients: two with cutaneous melanoma and one with hepatocellular carcinoma. Peripheral TCRbeta sequencing was intended to test whether TCR sequence diversity was altered and clonal T-cell expansion was caused by ivuxolimab. The paper reports the monotherapy dose-escalation portion (N of about 47 patients) of the phase I ivuxolimab trial.

Spanning cysteine to phenylalanine, the CDR3 consists of 15 amino acids. CDR3 DNA is the only sequence kept; it has 45 bases, read in frame from the first base. V loses 0 bases of germline sequence and J loses 0 bases, and the interval between the two ends is 3 bases. From the germline V gene (reference sequence), CDR1 is SEHNR and CDR2 is FQNEAQ. Study-wide findings and limitations: After ivuxolimab, more expanded clones were found on average in CD8+ T cells than in CD4+ T cells. The antigen specificity of the peripheral T cells that underwent clonal expansion was not determined. Low levels of normalized T-cell clonal expansion were also seen in some patients who did not respond. In partial responders in the 0.1-3.0 mg/kg groups, normalized peripheral clonal expansion was found to be among the lowest, especially among CD8+ T cells. At doses from 0.1 to 3.0 mg/kg, clonal expansion was seen in both CD4+ and CD8+ blood T cells between baseline and week 6.

The source is an adult with an advanced solid tumor such as melanoma, head and neck, liver or kidney cancer. The material sequenced was CD4+ or CD8+ T cells sorted from blood, taken in a trial of the OX40 agonist ivuxolimab. The chain employs TRBV7-9 and TRBJ2-6, with the D gene not clear enough to name. The DNA sequence is as follows: TGTGCCAGCAGCTTAGCGGGCTCTGGGGCCAACGTCCTGACTTTC. This encodes CASSLAGSGANVLTF.